Sequencing of this T cell receptor beta chain was carried out in a study of T cell repertoires in cytomegalovirus infection. For the study at large: From public TCR beta signatures came an indication of both CMV infection and matching HLA type. Notes on the study in general: Using cumulative public TCR beta family frequency, the authors identified those who carried CMV together with the relevant HLA. It was HLA-C-restricted CMV-specific TCR beta clonotypes that dominated the response ex vivo.

One entry per CDR3 protein, called by TCRdb with MiXCR from the reads. In the table there are around 450,000 distinct CDR3 sequences, 11% of which are singletons. The length of the CDR3 is 14 residues. The ends were cut back, 0 bases at V and 2 bases at J, with 5 bases in the middle. Germline loops: CDR1 MNHEY, CDR2 SMNVEV (reference sequence). This clonotype has a count of ten or more. Antigen: not known. Sequencing was done on a sample of PBMCs. This chain uses TRBV27 with TRBJ1-3; D is unresolved. This TCR was sampled from a human donor in good health (CMV status not recorded). Some clones in this sample may be carry-over from other donors' samples. CDR3: CASSLSVAGNTIYF. The CDR3 DNA follows: TGTGCCAGCAGTTTATCTGTGGCTGGAAACACCATATATTTT.